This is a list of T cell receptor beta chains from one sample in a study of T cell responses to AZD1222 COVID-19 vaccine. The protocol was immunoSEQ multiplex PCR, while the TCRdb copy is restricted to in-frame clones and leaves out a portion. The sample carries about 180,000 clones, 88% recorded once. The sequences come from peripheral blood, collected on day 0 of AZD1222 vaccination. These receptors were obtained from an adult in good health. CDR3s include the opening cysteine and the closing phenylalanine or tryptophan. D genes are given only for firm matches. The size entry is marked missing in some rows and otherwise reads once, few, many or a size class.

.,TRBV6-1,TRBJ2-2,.,TGTGCCAGCAGTGAAAGACTGACGAACACCGGGGAGCTGTTTTTT,CASSERLTNTGELFF
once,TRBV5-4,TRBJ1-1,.,TGTGCCAGCAGCTTGAGTCAAGGGGACACTGAAGCTTTCTTT,CASSLSQGDTEAFF
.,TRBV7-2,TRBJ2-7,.,TGTGCCAGCAGCCCCCGGGGGGCGGGCTACGAGCAGTACTTC,CASSPRGAGYEQYF
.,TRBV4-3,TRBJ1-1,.,TGCGCCAGCAGCCAAGGGGGTTCAGGATCCGTTCGTCTCTTT,CASSQGGSGSVRLF
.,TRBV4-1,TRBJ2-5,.,TGCGCCAGCAGCCAAGTGGCCCAGGGCGTCCAAGAGACCCAGTACTTC,CASSQVAQGVQETQYF
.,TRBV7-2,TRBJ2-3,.,TGTGCCAGCAGCTCCACAGTCCCGGGGACACGCACAGATACGCAGTATTTT,CASSSTVPGTRTDTQYF
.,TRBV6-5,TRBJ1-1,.,TGTGCCAGCAGCCCCCTTTGGGGGGAGGCTTTCTTT,CASSPLWGEAFF
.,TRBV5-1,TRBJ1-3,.,TGCGCCAGCAGCCCCAACAATCCGAACACCATATATTTT,CASSPNNPNTIYF
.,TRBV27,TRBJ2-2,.,TGTGCCAGCAGTTTAGGGATAGCGGGGGAGCTGTTTTTT,CASSLGIAGELFF
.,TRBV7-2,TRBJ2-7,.,TGTGCCAGCAGCTTATTTGACGAGCAGTACTTC,CASSLFDEQYF
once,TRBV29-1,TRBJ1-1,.,TGCAGCGTTAAAAGATCTGCAGTGAACACTGAAGCTTTCTTT,CSVKRSAVNTEAFF
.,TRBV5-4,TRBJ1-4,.,TGTGCCAGCCCCCCTGACAGAGTAACGGAAAAACTGTTTTTT,CASPPDRVTEKLFF
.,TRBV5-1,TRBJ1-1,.,TGCGCCAGCAGCTATTTAGGACAGAAGAACACTGAAGCTTTCTTT,CASSYLGQKNTEAFF
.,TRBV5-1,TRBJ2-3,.,TGCGCCAGCAGCACGGAGGATACGCAGTATTTT,CASSTEDTQYF
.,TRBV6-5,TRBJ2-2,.,TGTGCCAGCAGTCCTCAAACCGGGGAGCTGTTTTTT,CASSPQTGELFF
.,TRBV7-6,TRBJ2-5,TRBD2,TGTGCCAGCAGCTTAGACAGCCCGGGACTAGTGGTTGAAGAGACCCAGTACTTC,CASSLDSPGLVVEETQYF
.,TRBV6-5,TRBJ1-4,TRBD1,TGTGCCAGCAGTTCTCGACAGGGGGGCGATGAAAAACTGTTTTTT,CASSSRQGGDEKLFF
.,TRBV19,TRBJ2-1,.,TGTGCCAGTAGTACCAACAGGGAGGGTAGGGAGAATGAGCAGTTCTTC,CASSTNREGRENEQFF
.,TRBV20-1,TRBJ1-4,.,TGCAGTGCTAGAGGTATAGAAAAACTGTTTTTT,CSARGIEKLFF
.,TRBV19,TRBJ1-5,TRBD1,TGTGCCAGTAGATCTCGGGACAGAAATAGCAATCAGCCCCAGCATTTT,CASRSRDRNSNQPQHF
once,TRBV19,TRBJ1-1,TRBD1,TGTGCCAGTAGTCAACAGGGGTGGAACACTGAAGCTTTCTTT,CASSQQGWNTEAFF
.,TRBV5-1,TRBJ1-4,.,TGCGCCAGCAGCTTGGGCATTAAAGAAAAACTGTTTTTT,CASSLGIKEKLFF
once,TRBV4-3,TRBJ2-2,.,TGCGCCAGCAGCCAATTCGGGGGTTCGAACACCGGGGAGCTGTTTTTT,CASSQFGGSNTGELFF
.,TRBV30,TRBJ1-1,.,TGTGCCTGGAGTCAACAGGGTAGGGCTGAAGCTTTCTTT,CAWSQQGRAEAFF
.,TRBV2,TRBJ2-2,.,TGTGCCAGCCGGAGGTCTCTCGTAAGCGGGGAGCTGTTTTTT,CASRRSLVSGELFF
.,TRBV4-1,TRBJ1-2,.,TGCGCCAGCAGCCCAGGATCGGAGGGAAGGGGTTCATATGGCTACACCTTC,CASSPGSEGRGSYGYTF
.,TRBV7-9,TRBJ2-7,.,TGTGCCAGCAGCTTGTCTCACGGATCCTACGAGCAGTACTTC,CASSLSHGSYEQYF
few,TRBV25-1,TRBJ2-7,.,TGTGCCAGCAGTAAACAGGTCTCTCTTACCTACGAGCAGTACTTC,CASSKQVSLTYEQYF
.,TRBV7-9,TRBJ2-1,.,TGTGCCAGCAGTTATAGGCTGGGAGAGCAGTTCTTC,CASSYRLGEQFF
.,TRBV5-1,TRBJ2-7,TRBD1,TGCGCCAGCAGCCAGGGACAGCCCGCTTACGAGCAGTACTTC,CASSQGQPAYEQYF
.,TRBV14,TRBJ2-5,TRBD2,TGTGCCAGCAGCCAGACGGGACTAGCGGGGGTAGAGACCCAGTACTTC,CASSQTGLAGVETQYF
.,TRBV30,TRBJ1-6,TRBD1,TGTGCCTCGACGACAGGGGGCTGGGATTCACCCCTCCACTTT,CASTTGGWDSPLHF
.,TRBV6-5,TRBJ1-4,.,TGTGCCAGCAGTTTTCAGGCTGATGAAAAACTGTTTTTT,CASSFQADEKLFF